The next 25 T cell receptor beta chains were all read from a single sample in a study of cytomegalovirus exposure and HLA in healthy donors (dated by TCRdb to about 2017). Libraries were prepared through the immunoSEQ multiplex PCR assay. For the multiplex PCR, a mixture combining 60 forward primers for TCR Vbeta segments and 13 reverse primers for TCR Jbeta segments was used. TCRdb mirrors the immuneACCESS table, restricted to in-frame sequences. Some clones are absent from its copies; in checked studies, under half trace to an unresolved V gene, and the reason for the others is unknown. The sample table lists roughly 82,000 clones, about three quarters of them with a count of one. Together, the top ten hold roughly 11% of the sample. The sample comprised PBMCs. The source is a woman aged 40 to 55 in good health and CMV-seropositive.

The chain uses TRBV5-4 and TRBJ2-7; tentatively, D is TRBD2 (6 bases). The CDR3 covers 13 residues. Trimming took 4 bases from V and 6 from J, leaving 14 bases between them. CDR1 is SGHNT, CDR2 YYREEE, per germline (reference sequence). The CDR3 protein is CASSATRWGEQYF. The CDR3 DNA reads TGTGCCAGCAGCGCGACTAGGTGGGGCGAGCAGTACTTC.

The chain has TRBV2 and TRBJ2-5, with D hard to call. V was cut by 4 bases and J by 1 base, with 4 bases left in between. The CDR3 has 12 residues. In germline, CDR1 is SNHLY, CDR2 FYNNEI. DNA for the CDR3: TGTGCCAGCAGTGTCATCCAAGAGACCCAGTACTTC. The encoded protein is CASSVIQETQYF.

V is TRBV28 and J is TRBJ2-1; TRBD2 is a possible D gene (6 bases). This CDR3 is 14 amino acids long. V lost 6 bases, J lost 3 bases, and 12 bases lay in between. Germline V lookup: CDR1 MDHEN, CDR2 SYDVKM. The CDR3 coding sequence is TGTGCCAGCAGAAGTCCGGGGGTCTACAATGAGCAGTTCTTC. Encoded protein: CASRSPGVYNEQFF.

The genes are TRBV10-3 and TRBJ2-6; the match to TRBD1 covers 10 bases. J gave up 4 bases and V 6 bases, and 9 bases lay outside the gene matches. The CDR3 covers 17 residues. Germline lookup yields CDR1 ENHRY and CDR2 SYGVKD. The CDR3 DNA follows: TGTGCCATCAGATGGGACAGGGGTGGCGCGGGGGCCAACGTCCTGACTTTC. Protein sequence: CAIRWDRGGAGANVLTF.

The chain has TRBV30 and TRBJ2-3; a possible D gene is TRBD1 (5 bases). This CDR3 spans 13 amino acids. Germline CDR1 and CDR2: GTSNPN and SVGIG (reference sequence). The V end lost 0 bases, the J end lost 7 bases, and 11 bases lay between the germline ends. Here the CDR3 reads CAWSVGVPNTQYF. The CDR3 DNA reads as TGTGCCTGGAGTGTAGGGGTCCCGAATACGCAGTATTTT.

This clone was seen a few times. The gene calls are TRBV19 and TRBJ1-5; D gene uncertain. V was cut by 5 bases and J by 4 bases, with 6 bases left in between. The CDR3 is 12 residues long. Looked up from germline, CDR1 is LNHDA and CDR2 is SQIVND (reference sequence). For the CDR3, the DNA is TGTGCCAGTAGTTACATAAATCAGCCCCAGCATTTT. Its translation is CASSYINQPQHF.

This sequence joins TRBV7-9 and TRBJ1-1; no clear D gene. The germline CDR1 and CDR2 sequences are SEHNR and FQNEAQ (reference sequence). The CDR3 runs to 13 residues. V was cut by 2 bases and J by 3 bases, with 7 bases left in between. The CDR3 nucleotides read TGTGCCAGCAGCTTAAGTCAGGACACTGAAGCTTTCTTT. Translation gives CASSLSQDTEAFF.

The V and J genes are TRBV7-9 and TRBJ2-2; D remains ambiguous. The CDR3 runs 14 residues. V was shortened by 6 bases and J by 3 bases, with 11 bases between the two germline ends. Per germline, CDR1 SEHNR and CDR2 FQNEAQ (reference sequence). CDR3 sequence (DNA): TGTGCCAGCAGTCCTAGTAGCCACACCGGGGAGCTGTTTTTT. This codes for CASSPSSHTGELFF.

This clone came up once. V and J are TRBV28 and TRBJ1-3; no clear D gene. The CDR3 runs to 13 residues. V gave up 5 bases and J gave up 0 bases, with 5 bases separating them. Germline V CDR1 and CDR2: MDHEN, SYDVKM. CDR3 loop: CASSLNSGNTIYF. For the CDR3, the DNA is TGTGCCAGCAGTCTAAACTCTGGAAACACCATATATTTT. Supplemented by reference TRBV28 and TRBJ1-3, the full variable domain reads DVKVTQSSRYLVKRTGEKVFLECVQDMDHENMFWYRQDPGLGLRLIYFSYDVKMKEKGDIPEGYSVSREKKERFSLILESASTNQTSMYLCASSLNSGNTIYFGEGSWLTVV.

The chain has TRBV29-1 and TRBJ2-7, with TRBD1 identical over 7 bases. Per germline, CDR1 SQVTM and CDR2 ANQGSEA. The CDR3 extends over 14 amino acids. The V and J ends lost 7 bases and 0 bases, in that order; junction bases with no gene match: 9. The CDR3 nucleotides are TGCAGCGCTAAGGAGACAGGGAGCTCCTACGAGCAGTACTTC. Its protein product is CSAKETGSSYEQYF.

This clone was seen once. The rearrangement uses TRBV5-1 and TRBJ1-2, with 7 bases identical to TRBD1. The ends lost 4 bases at V and 2 bases at J; junction bases unmatched: 5. This CDR3 is 14 amino acids long. Germline CDR1 reads SGHRS; CDR2 reads YFSETQ. CDR3 in DNA: TGCGCCAGCAGCGACAGGGAAACCAACTATGGCTACACCTTC. Residues: CASSDRETNYGYTF.

V and J are TRBV10-2 and TRBJ2-7, with TRBD2 identical over 11 bases. The CDR3 loop spans 16 amino acids. Per the germline V gene, CDR1 is WSHSY and CDR2 is SAAADI. The junction had 6 bases not matched to a gene; V was cut back by 4 bases and J by 1 base. The CDR3 is CASSALAGGPSYEQYF. Written as DNA, the CDR3 is TGCGCCAGCAGTGCTCTAGCGGGGGGCCCATCCTACGAGCAGTACTTC.

The chain joins TRBV5-8 to TRBJ1-1; possible D gene TRBD1, 5 bases. V lost 0 bases and J lost 4, with 10 bases in between. The CDR3 has 14 amino acids. Germline CDR1 is SGHTS and CDR2 is YDEGEE. The CDR3 region is CASSLGGASTEAFF. CDR3 DNA: TGTGCCAGCAGCTTGGGGGGCGCGAGCACTGAAGCTTTCTTT.

The chain couples TRBV7-8 to TRBJ2-2, with D possibly being TRBD2 (5 bases). Germline V gene lookup returns CDR1 SGHVS and CDR2 FQNEAQ. Between the trimmed V and J ends, which lost 2 bases and 6 bases, there was a span of 7 bases. CDR3 length: 13 residues. CDR3 in DNA: TGTGCCAGCAGCTTACCCGGGGCCGGGGAGCTGTTTTTT. Translated, it gives CASSLPGAGELFF.

Only a few counts were recorded for this clone. The gene calls are TRBV6-1 and TRBJ2-3; 7 positions match TRBD2. The CDR3 loop spans 15 amino acids. Germline values: CDR1 MNHNS, CDR2 SASEGT. Unmatched junction bases numbered 7, after V lost 6 bases and J lost 1 base. CDR3 bases: TGTGCCAGCAGCAGAGCGGGGCGGGGCACAGATACGCAGTATTTT. It encodes CASSRAGRGTDTQYF.

In DNA form, the CDR3 reads TGCAGCGTATACTCCCGCACAGATACGCAGTATTTT. Protein sequence: CSVYSRTDTQYF. The chain employs TRBV29-1 and TRBJ2-3; D gene uncertain. The CDR3 is 12 residues long. V lost 6 bases, J lost 1 base, and 8 bases lay in between. Per the germline V gene, CDR1 is SQVTM and CDR2 is ANQGSEA.

The rearrangement links TRBV9 to TRBJ1-3, with a weak D call TRBD1 (6 bases). This CDR3 has 14 residues. V was shortened by 3 bases and J by 2 bases, with 9 bases between the two germline ends. The germline V gene encodes CDR1 SGDLS and CDR2 YYNGEE. CDR3 amino acids: CASSDTGTGNTIYF. The CDR3 DNA follows: TGTGCCAGCAGCGATACAGGGACTGGAAACACCATATATTTT.

This CDR3 reads CASSLRRGGQETQYF. CDR3 sequence (DNA): TGTGCCAGCAGCTTACGGCGGGGGGGACAAGAGACCCAGTACTTC. The chain is built from TRBV7-2 and TRBJ2-5; 9 nucleotides match TRBD2. V gave up 2 bases and J gave up 2 bases; unmatched junction bases: 3. The CDR3 runs to 15 residues. Germline CDR1 reads SGHTA; CDR2 reads FQGNSA. The entire variable domain, with the rest obtained from reference TRBV7-2 and TRBJ2-5, is as follows: GAGVSQSPSNKVTEKGKDVELRCDPISGHTALYWYRQSLGQGLEFLIYFQGNSAPDKSGLPSDRFSAERTGGSVSTLTIQRTQQEDSAVYLCASSLRRGGQETQYFGPGTRLLVL.

The chain combines TRBV7-9 with TRBJ1-3; D gene ambiguous. Germline assignment: CDR1 SEHNR and CDR2 FQNEAQ (reference sequence). Trimming pared 1 base from V and 5 bases from J, leaving 9 bases between. The CDR3 runs 14 residues. The CDR3 DNA follows: TGTGCCAGCAGCTTAGGGGCTGAGCGAAACACCATATATTTT. As protein: CASSLGAERNTIYF. Combining the CDR3 with reference TRBV7-9 and TRBJ1-3 gives the whole variable domain DTGVSQNPRHKITKRGQNVTFRCDPISEHNRLYWYRQTLGQGPEFLTYFQNEAQLEKSRLLSDRFSAERPKGSFSTLEIQRTEQGDSAMYLCASSLGAERNTIYFGEGSWLTVV.

Written as DNA, the CDR3 is TGCAGCGTCGCCGGGACAGTAAAAAATGAGCAGTTCTTC. Its protein is CSVAGTVKNEQFF. The J gene is TRBJ2-1, the V gene TRBV29-1, with 7 bases identical to TRBD1. The junction had 9 bases not matched to a gene; V was cut back by 6 bases and J by 7 bases. This CDR3 is 13 amino acids long. In germline, CDR1 is SQVTM, CDR2 ANQGSEA.

The J gene is TRBJ2-7, the V gene TRBV11-2, with TRBD2 identical over 10 bases. The germline V gene has CDR1 SGHAT and CDR2 FQNNGV. With 0 bases clipped from V and 2 bases from J, the junction kept 4 bases outside the gene matches. This CDR3 spans 16 amino acids. CDR3 bases: TGTGCCAGCAGCTTAGAGGGGACTAGCGTCACCTACGAGCAGTACTTC. Translation: CASSLEGTSVTYEQYF.

The chain recombines TRBV5-6 with TRBJ1-1; D is undetermined. V was trimmed by 0 bases and J by 0 bases, leaving 6 bases between them. Germline V lookup: CDR1 SGHDT, CDR2 YYEEEE. CDR3 length: 14 amino acids. The CDR3 DNA reads as TGTGCCAGCAGCTTGGCCTCCGTGAACACTGAAGCTTTCTTT. As protein: CASSLASVNTEAFF.

The rearrangement links TRBV19 to TRBJ1-1; TRBD1 matches 8 bases. Germline values: CDR1 LNHDA, CDR2 SQIVND (reference sequence). This CDR3 contains 13 residues. The junction had 0 bases not matched to a gene; V was cut back by 2 bases and J by 4 bases. The CDR3 nucleotides read TGTGCCAGTAGTATACAGGGGGCCACTGAAGCTTTCTTT. It translates to CASSIQGATEAFF.

The gene calls are TRBV10-2 and TRBJ1-1; 8 positions match TRBD1. The CDR3 runs 17 residues. CDR1 and CDR2 (germline): WSHSY, SAAADI. With 0 bases clipped from V and 5 bases from J, the junction kept 11 bases outside the gene matches. CDR3 DNA: TGCGCCAGCAGTGAGTCGAGGATGGGCAGGGGGCGGACTGAAGCTTTCTTT. Its translation is CASSESRMGRGRTEAFF.

The V call is TRBV28, the J call TRBJ2-2; TRBD2 aligns across 13 bases. Losses at the gene ends were 6 bases for V and 3 bases for J; bases not matched to a gene: 4. The CDR3 has 16 amino acids. Germline loops: CDR1 MDHEN, CDR2 SYDVKM. DNA for the CDR3: TGTGCCAGCAGGTCGACTAGCGGGGGGCACACCGGGGAGCTGTTTTTT. Encoded protein: CASRSTSGGHTGELFF.